This T cell receptor beta chain originates from a study of blood T cells in healthy people across ages. Sample-barcoded 5' priming and a J-beta primer mix drove a second PCR of 7 to 11 cycles. TCRdb ran MiXCR on the 5' RACE reads and lists one entry per CDR3 protein. The repertoire consists of about 1.8 million distinct CDR3 sequences, with less than 50% occurring once and the leading ten covering approximately 2.1%. Germline lookup yields CDR1 SQVTM and CDR2 ANQGSEA. The V gene lost 7 bases and the J gene lost 6 bases, with 18 bases spanning the gap. This CDR3 is built from 13 residues. Sequencing used blood. The chain combines TRBV29-1 with TRBJ1-1, with D unresolved. This sequence was found in a middle-aged woman in good health. The CDR3 here is CSGQDGGISEAFF. Here the CDR3 DNA reads TGCAGCGGTCAGGACGGAGGGATTTCTGAAGCTTTCTTT. Looking up the rest from reference TRBV29-1 and TRBJ1-1 gives the full variable domain: SAVISQKPSRDICQRGTSLTIQCQVDSQVTMMFWYRQQPGQSLTLIATANQGSEATYESGFVIDKFPISRPNLTFSTLTVSNMSPEDSSIYLCSGQDGGISEAFFGQGTRLTVV.